The 16 T cell receptor beta chains given below trace back to one sample, sequenced in a study of OX40 agonist ivuxolimab in advanced cancers. Clones were sequenced by immunoSEQ multiplex PCR, and TCRdb holds only the in-frame ones, with some missing. The table includes some 81,000 clones, around four fifths detected once. The source was CD4+ or CD8+ T cells sorted from blood, collected in a trial of the OX40 agonist ivuxolimab. The receptors were sampled from an adult with an advanced solid tumor such as melanoma, head and neck, liver or kidney cancer.

The chain combines TRBV6-5 with TRBJ1-1; TRBD1 matches at 9 bases. The germline gives CDR1 MNHEY, CDR2 SVGAGI. After removal of 6 bases from V and 5 bases from J, the junction contained 7 bases not matched to a gene. The CDR3 spans 14 residues. Here the CDR3 reads CASRLGQGWTEAFF. As DNA, the CDR3 is TGTGCCAGCAGATTAGGACAGGGGTGGACTGAAGCTTTCTTT.

The genes are TRBV6-4 and TRBJ2-3, with D tentatively TRBD1 (5 bases). CDR3 length: 14 amino acids. The germline CDR1 and CDR2 sequences are MRHNA and SNTAGT. V gave up 0 bases and J gave up 4 bases, with 8 bases separating them. The DNA of the CDR3 is TGTGCCAGCAGTGACTCGGGGCGGTCAGATACGCAGTATTTT. It encodes CASSDSGRSDTQYF.

The rearrangement uses TRBV30 and TRBJ2-6; tentative D call: TRBD2 (6 bases). The CDR3 sequence is 14 residues long. CDR1 is GTSNPN and CDR2 is SVGIG in the germline V gene (reference sequence). The CDR3 loop reads CAGRRGAGANVLTF. CDR3 DNA sequence: TGTGCGGGGCGGCGGGGTGCCGGGGCCAACGTCCTGACTTTC.

V gene TRBV28 combines with J gene TRBJ1-1; D not certain. Germline lookup yields CDR1 MDHEN and CDR2 SYDVKM. Trimming stripped 6 bases from V and 5 bases from J, with 16 bases between. The CDR3 contains 14 residues. The CDR3 DNA reads as TGTGCCAGCAGCTCTCGATATGGGCGAACTGAAGCTTTCTTT. It specifies CASSSRYGRTEAFF.

The gene calls are TRBV28 and TRBJ1-5; a possible D gene is TRBD1 (5 bases). In germline, CDR1 is MDHEN, CDR2 SYDVKM. V was clipped by 11 bases and J by 4 bases, with 18 bases between them. The CDR3 length is 14 residues. Written as DNA, the CDR3 is TGTGCCTCAAAGGGGAGCAGTGCAAATCAGCCCCAGCATTTT. Its protein product is CASKGSSANQPQHF.

The chain is built from TRBV20-1 and TRBJ2-5, with a weak D call TRBD2 (6 bases). The CDR3 loop spans 11 amino acids. V shed 4 bases and J shed 5 bases, with 8 bases lying between them. Germline CDR1 and CDR2: DFQATT and SNEGSKA (reference sequence). DNA for the CDR3: TGCAGTGCTATTGGGGGGGAGACCCAGTACTTC. Translating gives CSAIGGETQYF.

The chain combines TRBV7-2 with TRBJ2-3; D not certain. Trimming removed 5 bases at V and 5 bases at J, with 8 bases between. CDR1 and CDR2 from the germline V gene are SGHTA and FQGNSA. CDR3 length: 12 amino acids. The CDR3 protein is CASSRYQDTQYF. In DNA, the CDR3 is TGTGCCAGCAGCCGCTATCAAGATACGCAGTATTTT.

The chain joins TRBV19 to TRBJ2-7, with 8 bases aligning to TRBD1. Trimming at V came to 2 bases and at J to 3 bases, leaving 6 bases not matched to a gene. Germline V gives CDR1 LNHDA, CDR2 SQIVND (reference sequence). This CDR3 is built from 15 residues. DNA for the CDR3: TGTGCCAGTAGTATAATAAAGGGACAGGTCTACGAGCAGTACTTC. Amino acids: CASSIIKGQVYEQYF.

The count of this clone is one. This chain uses TRBV19 with TRBJ2-4; tentatively, D is TRBD1 (6 bases). V gave up 4 bases and J gave up 2 bases, with 15 bases separating them. CDR1 and CDR2 (germline): LNHDA, SQIVND (reference sequence). The CDR3 has 16 amino acids. Here the CDR3 DNA reads TGTGCCAGTAGTAAATCAGGGGACGTGACCAAAAACATTCAGTACTTC. Translated: CASSKSGDVTKNIQYF.

The chain couples TRBV6-5 to TRBJ1-1, with a tentative D call TRBD1 (5 bases). V lost 2 bases and J 0 bases, leaving 7 bases between the germline ends. Germline CDR1 reads MNHEY; CDR2 reads SVGAGI. CDR3 length equals 14 residues. The CDR3 region is CASSYGGLNTEAFF. The DNA for the CDR3 is TGTGCCAGCAGTTACGGGGGGTTGAACACTGAAGCTTTCTTT.

The rearrangement links TRBV11-3 to TRBJ2-1; TRBD1 matches 7 bases. CDR1 SGHNT and CDR2 YENEEA come from the germline V gene. CDR3 length: 14 amino acids. The trim removed 5 bases at V and 4 bases at J, leaving 5 bases unmatched. CDR3 nucleotide sequence: TGTGCCAGCAGCCGGACAGGTGTTTACAATGAGCAGTTCTTC. This translates into CASSRTGVYNEQFF. The variable domain in full, with the rest retrieved from reference TRBV11-3 and TRBJ2-1, is EAGVVQSPRYKIIEKKQPVAFWCNPISGHNTLYWYLQNLGQGPELLIRYENEEAVDDSQLPKDRFSAERLKGVDSTLKIQPAELGDSAVYLCASSRTGVYNEQFFGPGTRLTVL.

This clone was detected once. The J gene is TRBJ1-5, the V gene TRBV6-5; D unclear. Germline V CDR1 and CDR2: MNHEY, SVGAGI. The V gene lost 5 bases and the J gene lost 7 bases, with 12 bases spanning the gap. The CDR3 loop spans 13 amino acids. The CDR3 loop reads CASSIRPPQPQHF. The CDR3 nucleotides read TGTGCCAGCAGTATCCGACCCCCCCAGCCCCAGCATTTT.

The V call is TRBV6-1, the J call TRBJ2-5; D not resolved. Germline V gene sequence: CDR1 MNHNS, CDR2 SASEGT. The CDR3 is 12 residues long. Deletions cut 0 bases from V and 11 bases from J, with 10 bases between. DNA of the CDR3: TGTGCCAGCAGTGAAGCCGACATCAAGCAGTACTTC. It specifies CASSEADIKQYF.

V usage is TRBV5-1 and J usage is TRBJ2-6; D possibly uses TRBD1 or TRBD2 (6 bases each). This CDR3 is built from 18 residues. V was shortened by 1 base and J by 2 bases, with 16 bases between the two germline ends. CDR1 is SGHRS and CDR2 is YFSETQ in the germline V gene. Written as DNA, the CDR3 is TGCGCCAGCAGCTTGTCACGAGGGGGGCAAACTGGGGCCAACGTCCTGACTTTC. This encodes CASSLSRGGQTGANVLTF.

The chain is built from TRBV30 and TRBJ1-2; D not resolved. The ends were cut back, 1 base at V and 1 base at J, with 1 base in the middle. The CDR3 is 11 amino acids. Germline CDR1 is GTSNPN and CDR2 is SVGIG (reference sequence). CDR3 DNA: TGTGCCTGGAGTGATAACTATGGCTACACCTTC. Its translation is CAWSDNYGYTF.

The J gene is TRBJ1-1, the V gene TRBV30, with TRBD1 identical over 11 bases. V lost 5 bases to trimming and J lost 6 bases; unmatched junction nucleotides: 5. The CDR3 runs 13 residues. Per the germline V gene, CDR1 is GTSNPN and CDR2 is SVGIG (reference sequence). The CDR3 coding sequence is TGTGCCTGGTCCCCGGGACAGGGGGCTGAAGCTTTCTTT. It translates to CAWSPGQGAEAFF.